The 12 T cell receptor beta chains in this list originate from one sample, sequenced in a study of blood T cell repertoires in COVID-19. Sequenced by immunoSEQ multiplex PCR; TCRdb stores in-frame clones only, minus some. This sample yields about 220,000 clones, of which approximately 85% are seen a single time; around 2.9% belongs to the top ten. Sequenced input: peripheral blood. The receptors derive from a man aged 45-65 years who had recovered from COVID-19.

The chain recombines TRBV28 with TRBJ1-2; TRBD1 might be the D (5 bases). V lost 5 bases, J lost 0 bases, and 13 bases lay in between. The CDR3 extends over 15 amino acids. CDR1 is MDHEN and CDR2 is SYDVKM in the germline V gene. CDR3 amino acids: CASSPKGRANYGYTF. CDR3 bases: TGTGCCAGCAGTCCCAAGGGCAGGGCTAACTATGGCTACACCTTC.

Written as DNA, the CDR3 is TGTGCCAGCAGCAGTTTAGCGGGAGGCCCCGCAGATACGCAGTATTTT. Residues: CASSSLAGGPADTQYF. V and J are TRBV27 and TRBJ2-3, with TRBD2 matching over 10 bases. Unmatched junction bases numbered 10, after V lost 6 bases and J lost 4 bases. The germline CDR1 and CDR2 sequences are MNHEY and SMNVEV (reference sequence). The CDR3 has 16 residues.

This chain uses TRBV28 with TRBJ2-1; tentatively, D is TRBD2 (5 bases). The V end lost 7 bases, the J end lost 3 bases, and 13 bases lay between the germline ends. The germline V gene has CDR1 MDHEN and CDR2 SYDVKM. CDR3 length: 14 residues. The CDR3 coding sequence is TGTGCCAGCACCACAGCGGACCTCTACAATGAGCAGTTCTTC. Translating gives CASTTADLYNEQFF.

The chain recombines TRBV21-1 with TRBJ2-2; the DNA was not used to check the table's D call, TRBD1. TRBV21-1 is flagged as a pseudogene. This CDR3 comprises 15 residues. CDR3 residues: CASSKRGINTGELFF. CDR3 bases: TGTGCCAGCAGCAAAAGGGGGATCAACACCGGGGAGCTGTTTTTT.

This sequence joins TRBV28 and TRBJ2-2; D may be TRBD2 (6 bases). Trimming pared 7 bases from V and 6 bases from J, leaving 12 bases between. CDR1 is MDHEN and CDR2 is SYDVKM in the germline V gene. CDR3 length: 13 residues. The DNA for the CDR3 is TGTGCCAGCACGTTACTAGCTGCCGGGGAGCTGTTTTTT. This codes for CASTLLAAGELFF.

This clone was observed at least ten times. This chain links TRBV27 with TRBJ1-3, with D perhaps TRBD1 (6 bases). The CDR3 loop spans 15 amino acids. Germline values: CDR1 MNHEY, CDR2 SMNVEV (reference sequence). V was cut by 7 bases and J by 3 bases, with 16 bases left in between. CDR3 amino acids: CASKREGGDGNTIYF. The CDR3 DNA sequence: TGTGCCAGCAAGAGAGAAGGGGGTGATGGAAACACCATATATTTT.

The chain couples TRBV19 to TRBJ1-5, with TRBD1 matching 9 bases. Germline assignment: CDR1 LNHDA and CDR2 SQIVND (reference sequence). The ends lost 6 bases at V and 4 bases at J; junction bases unmatched: 1. The CDR3 runs 13 residues. CDR3 amino acids: CASSGTGNQPQHF. For the CDR3, the DNA is TGTGCCAGTAGCGGGACAGGGAATCAGCCCCAGCATTTT.

This rearrangement joins TRBV4-1 to TRBJ1-5, with TRBD1 matching over 7 bases. The junction had 6 bases not matched to a gene; V was cut back by 1 base and J by 3 bases. Germline V gives CDR1 MGHRA, CDR2 YSYEKL. There are 16 residues in the CDR3. DNA of the CDR3: TGCGCCAGCAGCCAAGGGGACAGAGCGTCCAATCAGCCCCAGCATTTT. Protein product: CASSQGDRASNQPQHF.

The count of this clone is one. The chain is built from TRBV7-6 and TRBJ2-7; 11 bases line up with TRBD2. The CDR3 runs 15 residues. The V segment lost 6 bases and the J segment 4 bases; nucleotides outside the gene matches: 8. In germline, CDR1 is SGHVS, CDR2 FNYEAQ. The chain's CDR3 is CASSRTSGSSYEQYF. The CDR3 nucleotides read TGTGCCAGCAGTCGAACTAGCGGGAGTTCGTACGAGCAGTACTTC.

The chain employs TRBV7-2 and TRBJ2-3, with TRBD2 identical over 7 bases. In germline, CDR1 is SGHTA, CDR2 FQGNSA. This CDR3 is built from 15 residues. The ends lost 5 bases at V and 6 bases at J; junction bases unmatched: 11. The CDR3 DNA reads as TGTGCCAGCAGCCCACTGGCCAGCGGGAAGGATACGCAGTATTTT. Translating it yields CASSPLASGKDTQYF.

The chain recombines TRBV7-2 with TRBJ2-3; 14 bases align to TRBD2. V was clipped by 3 bases and J by 6 bases; unmatched bases: 8. The CDR3 loop spans 17 amino acids. CDR1 is SGHTA, CDR2 FQGNSA, per germline. CDR3 in amino acids: CASSFPGLAGGGDTQYF. Here the CDR3 DNA reads TGTGCCAGCAGCTTTCCCGGACTAGCGGGAGGAGGTGATACGCAGTATTTT.

The V and J genes are TRBV7-2 and TRBJ2-3; TRBD2 agrees at 10 bases. The ends lost 4 bases at V and 1 base at J; junction bases unmatched: 5. The CDR3 has 16 amino acids. In germline, CDR1 is SGHTA, CDR2 FQGNSA. CDR3 sequence reads: CASSWGGTSGTDTQYF. DNA for the CDR3: TGTGCCAGCAGCTGGGGCGGGACTAGCGGCACAGATACGCAGTATTTT.